This T cell receptor beta chain was identified in a study of T cells in localized non-small cell lung cancer. General study results and limits: A median of around 60 clones ranked among the top 100 in tumor appeared in adjacent lung. Higher blood T cell density went with longer overall survival. Peak T cell clonality was found in uninvolved adjacent lung, exceeding tumor. Analysis by sequencing included only one tumor region, so heterogeneity remains possible.

Libraries were prepared by immunoSEQ multiplex PCR; TCRdb keeps only in-frame clonotypes and omits some of them. Of over 20,000 clones listed, around 88% are singletons. Worth noting for this clone: Its target is unknown.

The sequencing used peripheral blood, collected before any cancer treatment. The source is a female donor over 55 with stage I lung adenocarcinoma.

Here the CDR3 DNA reads TGTGCCAGCGTCCCCAGGCGGAGCTCCTACAATGAGCAGTTCTTC. Encoded protein: CASVPRRSSYNEQFF. This chain connects TRBV19 to TRBJ2-1; D gene uncertain. The CDR3 length is 15 residues. Deletions cut 9 bases from V and 0 bases from J, with 15 bases between. Germline V lookup: CDR1 LNHDA, CDR2 SQIVND (reference sequence).